Each of the 4 T cell receptor beta chains below was sequenced from the same sample in a study of cytomegalovirus exposure and HLA in healthy donors. With 60 Vbeta and 13 Jbeta primers, the PCR was carried out. Produced via immunoSEQ multiplex PCR; TCRdb's table is partial and in-frame only. The sample holds 85,000 to 100,000 clones, 78% seen once. What was sequenced was PBMCs. All receptors come from a middle-aged woman in good health and CMV-seropositive.

The chain joins TRBV10-3 to TRBJ2-7; D possibly corresponds to TRBD1 (5 bases). CDR3 size: 16 residues. Between the trimmed V and J ends, which lost 5 bases and 2 bases, there was a span of 19 bases. The germline gives CDR1 ENHRY, CDR2 SYGVKD. CDR3 in amino acids: CAISFSHRQPAYEQYF. CDR3 in DNA: TGTGCCATCAGTTTCTCCCATCGACAGCCAGCCTACGAGCAGTACTTC.

This rearrangement joins TRBV5-1 to TRBJ2-7; no definite D call. Germline V lookup: CDR1 SGHRS, CDR2 YFSETQ. The CDR3 extends over 14 amino acids. With 1 base removed from V and 0 bases from J, the gap between germline ends came to 8 bases. The CDR3 nucleotides read TGCGCCAGCAGCTTGAACGCGAACTCCTACGAGCAGTACTTC. Protein sequence: CASSLNANSYEQYF.

This sequence joins TRBV20-1 and TRBJ1-2; no clear D. CDR3 length equals 11 residues. The V end lost 3 bases, the J end lost 6 bases, and 8 bases lay between the germline ends. Germline CDR1 DFQATT, CDR2 SNEGSKA (reference sequence). This CDR3 reads CSASGGNGYTF. CDR3 sequence (DNA): TGCAGTGCTAGTGGAGGGAATGGCTACACCTTC.

This clone has just one count. The rearrangement links TRBV29-1 to TRBJ2-5; weak D call: TRBD1 (5 bases). The DNA matches TRBJ2-7 better at its end, which makes the J call doubtful. Per germline, CDR1 SQVTM and CDR2 ANQGSEA. The CDR3 runs 12 residues. Written as DNA, the CDR3 is TGCAGCGTAATTCTTCAGGGATACGAGCAGTACTTC. It translates to CSVILQGYEQYF.